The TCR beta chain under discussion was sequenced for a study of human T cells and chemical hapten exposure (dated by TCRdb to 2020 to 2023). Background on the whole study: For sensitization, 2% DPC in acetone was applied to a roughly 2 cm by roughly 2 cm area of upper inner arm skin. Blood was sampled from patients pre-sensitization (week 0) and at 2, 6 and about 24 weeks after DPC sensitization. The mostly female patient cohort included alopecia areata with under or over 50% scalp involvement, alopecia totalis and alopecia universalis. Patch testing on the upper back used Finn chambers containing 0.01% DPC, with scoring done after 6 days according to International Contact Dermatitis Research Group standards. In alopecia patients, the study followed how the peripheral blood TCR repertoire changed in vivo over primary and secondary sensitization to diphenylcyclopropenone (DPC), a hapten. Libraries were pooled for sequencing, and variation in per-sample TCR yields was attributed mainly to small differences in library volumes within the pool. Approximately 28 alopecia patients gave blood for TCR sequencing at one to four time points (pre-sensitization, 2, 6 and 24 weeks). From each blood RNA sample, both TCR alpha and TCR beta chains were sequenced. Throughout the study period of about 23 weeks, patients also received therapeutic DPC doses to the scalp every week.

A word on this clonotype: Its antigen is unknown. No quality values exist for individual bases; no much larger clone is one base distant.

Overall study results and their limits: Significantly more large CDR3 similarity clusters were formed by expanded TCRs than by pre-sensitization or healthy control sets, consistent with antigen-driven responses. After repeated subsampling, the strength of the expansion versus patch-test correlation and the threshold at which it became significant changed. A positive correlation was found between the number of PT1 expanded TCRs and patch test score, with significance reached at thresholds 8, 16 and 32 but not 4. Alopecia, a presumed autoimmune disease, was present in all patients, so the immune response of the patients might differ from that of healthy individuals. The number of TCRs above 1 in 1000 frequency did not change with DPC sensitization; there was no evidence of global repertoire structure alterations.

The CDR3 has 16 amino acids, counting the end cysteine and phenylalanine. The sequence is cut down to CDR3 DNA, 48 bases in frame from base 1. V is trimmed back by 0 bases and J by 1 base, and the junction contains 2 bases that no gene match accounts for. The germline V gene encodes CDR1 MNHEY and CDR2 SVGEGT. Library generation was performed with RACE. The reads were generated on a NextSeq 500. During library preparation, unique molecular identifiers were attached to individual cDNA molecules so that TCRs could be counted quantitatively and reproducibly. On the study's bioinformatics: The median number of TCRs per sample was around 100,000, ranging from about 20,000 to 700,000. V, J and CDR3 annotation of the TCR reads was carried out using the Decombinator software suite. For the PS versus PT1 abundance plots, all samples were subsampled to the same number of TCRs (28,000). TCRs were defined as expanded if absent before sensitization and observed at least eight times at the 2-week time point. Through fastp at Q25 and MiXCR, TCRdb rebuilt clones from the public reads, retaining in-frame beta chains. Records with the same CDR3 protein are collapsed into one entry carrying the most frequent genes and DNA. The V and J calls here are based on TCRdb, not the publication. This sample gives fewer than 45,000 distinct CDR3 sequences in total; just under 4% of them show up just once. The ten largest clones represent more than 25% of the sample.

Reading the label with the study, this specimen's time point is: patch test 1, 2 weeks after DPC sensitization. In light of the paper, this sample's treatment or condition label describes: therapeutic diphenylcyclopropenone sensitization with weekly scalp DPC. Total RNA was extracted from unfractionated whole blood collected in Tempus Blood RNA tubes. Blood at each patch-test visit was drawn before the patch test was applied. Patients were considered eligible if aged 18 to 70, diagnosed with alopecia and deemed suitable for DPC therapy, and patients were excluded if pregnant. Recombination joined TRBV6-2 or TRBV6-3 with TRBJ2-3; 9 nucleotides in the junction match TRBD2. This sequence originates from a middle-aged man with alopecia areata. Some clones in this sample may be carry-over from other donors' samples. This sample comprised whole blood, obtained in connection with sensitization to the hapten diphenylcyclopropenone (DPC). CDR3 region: CASSYSRLAGTDTQYF. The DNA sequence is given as TGTGCCAGCAGTTACTCGAGACTAGCGGGCACAGATACGCAGTATTTT.